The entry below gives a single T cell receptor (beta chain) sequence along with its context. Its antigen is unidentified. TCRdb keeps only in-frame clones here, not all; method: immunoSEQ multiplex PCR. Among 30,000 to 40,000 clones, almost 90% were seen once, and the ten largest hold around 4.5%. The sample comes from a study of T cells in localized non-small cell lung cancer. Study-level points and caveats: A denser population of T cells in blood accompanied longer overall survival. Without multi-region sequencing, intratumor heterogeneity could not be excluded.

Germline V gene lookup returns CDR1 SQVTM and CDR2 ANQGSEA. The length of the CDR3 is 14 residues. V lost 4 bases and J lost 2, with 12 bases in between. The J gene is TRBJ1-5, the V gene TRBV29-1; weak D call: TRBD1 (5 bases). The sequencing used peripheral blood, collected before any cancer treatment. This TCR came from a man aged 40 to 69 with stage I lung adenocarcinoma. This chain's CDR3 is CSVGGGEGNQPQHF. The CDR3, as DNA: TGCAGCGTTGGTGGGGGGGAGGGCAATCAGCCCCAGCATTTT.